Following are 22 T cell receptor beta chains from one sample sequenced in a study of metastatic and nonmetastatic thyroid tumors. TCRdb reanalyzed the PCR reads via MiXCR. This table has about 42,000 clones, 9% to 14% appearing once. No treatment had been given to any patient before thyroid surgery. Sequencing was performed on blood. The receptors come from a male donor with papillary thyroid cancer or a benign thyroid nodule (not recorded which). Some clones in this sample may be carry-over from other donors' samples.

This clone was observed at least ten times. V usage is TRBV7-7 and J usage is TRBJ2-3, with 7 bases identical to TRBD2. The length of the CDR3 is 16 residues. From germline, CDR1 is SSHAT and CDR2 FNYEAQ (reference sequence). The V and J ends lost 5 bases and 2 bases, in that order; junction bases with no gene match: 10. DNA for the CDR3: TGTGCCAGCAGCCCCCGAGGCGGGAGCCCCACAGATACGCAGTATTTT. It codes for CASSPRGGSPTDTQYF.

This clone was seen repeatedly, ten times or more. At the DNA level, this CDR3 is encoded by other sequences in the same sample as well. This chain connects TRBV7-2 to TRBJ1-2, with D possibly TRBD1 on 5 matching bases. CDR1 SGHTA and CDR2 FQGNSA come from the germline V gene. V was pared by 5 bases and J by 6 bases, with 13 bases between. This CDR3 spans 13 amino acids. CDR3 loop: CASSPRDRDGYTF. CDR3 bases: TGTGCCAGCAGCCCGAGGGACCGTGATGGCTACACCTTC.

A remark on this clone: Given a much more abundant clone one base away, this may be a read error. V gene TRBV4-3 combines with J gene TRBJ2-7; D gene ambiguous. CDR3 size: 16 residues. Germline V CDR1 and CDR2: LGHNA, YSLEER. The CDR3 DNA reads TGCGCCAGCACCCAAGATCCAGGCCCCGTTCCTTACGAGCAGTACTTC. Translated, it gives CASTQDPGPVPYEQYF.

This clone is deemed medium-sized. The rearrangement uses TRBV6-1 and TRBJ2-2; 10 bases align to TRBD1. The CDR3 sequence is 14 residues long. The V gene's germline CDR1 is MNHNS and CDR2 SASEGT. Trimming removed 5 bases from V and 7 bases from J; junction bases left unmatched: 4. The CDR3 nucleotides are TGTGCCAGCAGTTCGACAGGGGGCCACGGGGAGCTGTTTTTT. Protein: CASSSTGGHGELFF.

Points on this clone: Other DNA sequences in the sample encode the same CDR3. V gene TRBV20-1 combines with J gene TRBJ2-6; D might be TRBD2 (5 bases). The germline CDR1 and CDR2 sequences are DFQATT and SNEGSKA (reference sequence). V dropped 0 bases and J dropped 7 bases, with 13 bases sitting between them. The CDR3 covers 15 residues. In DNA, the CDR3 is TGCAGTGCTAGAGATGTCCGGGGTGGTGCCAACGTCCTGACTTTC. As protein: CSARDVRGGANVLTF.

On this clone: It may be a read error: a sequence one base away is much more abundant. This sample also contains other DNA sequences that code for the same CDR3. The chain is built from TRBV7-6 and TRBJ2-5; D tentatively fits TRBD1 or TRBD2 (6 bases each). The CDR3 totals 15 residues. CDR1 is SGHVS, CDR2 FNYEAQ, per germline. The CDR3 region is CASSQGTPRQETQYF. The CDR3 DNA is TGTGCCAGCAGCCAGGGGACTCCGAGGCAAGAGACCCAATACTTC.

As DNA, the CDR3 is TGTGCCAGCTCACCACCGAACAGATTAGATACGCAGTATTTT. Amino acids: CASSPPNRLDTQYF. The chain links TRBV18 to TRBJ2-3; no clear D gene. This CDR3 contains 14 residues. Looked up from germline, CDR1 is KGHSH and CDR2 is LQKENI. Trimming left V 0 bases short and J 5 bases short, with 9 bases between.

This clone is classed as medium-sized. The V and J genes are TRBV6-1 and TRBJ2-7; 8 nucleotides align to TRBD2. After removal of 8 bases from V and 2 bases from J, the junction contained 11 bases not matched to a gene. Per the germline V gene, CDR1 is MNHNS and CDR2 is SASEGT. The CDR3 loop spans 15 amino acids. CDR3 DNA: TGTGCCAGCGCATTAAGGCTAGCGGGCGCCTACGAGCAGTACTTC. Translation: CASALRLAGAYEQYF.

This clone showed up many times. The chain couples TRBV11-2 to TRBJ2-6; D remains unclear. The CDR3 has 17 residues. V was cut by 0 bases and J by 4 bases, with 13 bases left in between. CDR1 and CDR2 (germline): SGHAT, FQNNGV. The CDR3, as DNA: TGTGCCAGCAGCTTAGAACCAGGTGGGATAGGGGCCAACGTCCTGACTTTC. Amino acid sequence: CASSLEPGGIGANVLTF.

There are many counts of this clone. The CDR3 spells CASSQVAGSAGANVLTF. CDR3 sequence (DNA): TGCGCCAGCAGCCAAGTCGCAGGGTCTGCGGGGGCCAACGTCCTGACTTTC. The chain is built from TRBV4-3 and TRBJ2-6; D perhaps matches TRBD1 (5 bases). V lost 1 base and J 4 bases, leaving 14 bases between the germline ends. The CDR3 is 17 amino acids. Germline CDR1 is LGHNA and CDR2 is YSLEER.

This clone was detected only a few times. This may stem from a read error, because a much larger clone lies one nucleotide away. The CDR3 DNA is TGTGCCAGAGTGCAGCCCAATCAGCCCCAGCATTTT. Translating it yields CARVQPNQPQHF. This sequence joins TRBV2 and TRBJ1-5; D gene ambiguous. This CDR3 is 12 amino acids long. Germline CDR1 SNHLY, CDR2 FYNNEI. V was cut by 9 bases and J by 3 bases, with 9 bases left in between.

V is TRBV30 and J is TRBJ1-1; TRBD1 is a possible D gene (6 bases). Germline V gene lookup returns CDR1 GTSNPN and CDR2 SVGIG (reference sequence). V lost 5 bases and J 4 bases, leaving 23 bases between the germline ends. The CDR3 contains 16 residues. CDR3 bases: TGTGCCTGGTGGAGGGGGACACAAAGTGGAGGCACTGAAGCTTTCTTT. As protein: CAWWRGTQSGGTEAFF. The variable domain in full, with the rest retrieved from reference TRBV30 and TRBJ1-1, is SQTIHQWPATLVQPVGSPLSLECTVEGTSNPNLYWYRQAAGRGLQLLFYSVGIGQISSEVPQNLSASRPQDRQFILSSKKLLLSDSGFYLCAWWRGTQSGGTEAFFGQGTRLTVV.

This clone has ten or more counts. The chain recombines TRBV24-1 with TRBJ1-5, with D tentatively TRBD1 (5 bases). Trimming left V 12 bases short and J 2 bases short, with 10 bases between. Germline CDR1 and CDR2: KGHDR and SFDVKD. The CDR3 has 12 residues. The CDR3 DNA follows: TGTGCCCCAATGGGGGGCAATCAGCCCCAGCATTTT. Its translation is CAPMGGNQPQHF.

This clone was recorded many times. This chain joins TRBV20-1 and TRBJ1-5; D is ambiguous. The germline gives CDR1 DFQATT, CDR2 SNEGSKA (reference sequence). The length of the CDR3 is 16 residues. Between the trimmed V and J ends, which lost 0 bases and 11 bases, there was a span of 23 bases. CDR3 loop: CSARDVGGSTSSAQHF. Written as DNA, the CDR3 is TGCAGTGCTAGAGACGTGGGAGGGTCCACGTCTAGCGCCCAGCATTTT.

This clone was counted at least ten times. This chain uses TRBV28 with TRBJ1-1; TRBD1 might be the D (5 bases). This CDR3 is built from 14 residues. CDR1 and CDR2 from the germline V gene are MDHEN and SYDVKM. With 2 bases removed from V and 10 bases from J, the gap between germline ends came to 17 bases. The CDR3 DNA is TGTGCCAGCAGTTTAGGGGGGACCACTAAAGCAGCTTTCTTT. This encodes CASSLGGTTKAAFF. Based on the CDR3 plus reference TRBV28 and TRBJ1-1, the full variable domain is DVKVTQSSRYLVKRTGEKVFLECVQDMDHENMFWYRQDPGLGLRLIYFSYDVKMKEKGDIPEGYSVSREKKERFSLILESASTNQTSMYLCASSLGGTTKAAFFGQGTRLTVV.

This clone was recorded many times. V usage is TRBV27 and J usage is TRBJ2-5, with a possible D match to TRBD2 (6 bases). V gave up 3 bases and J gave up 4 bases, with 9 bases separating them. CDR1 is MNHEY, CDR2 SMNVEV, per germline (reference sequence). This CDR3 region has 13 residues. In DNA, the CDR3 is TGTGCCAGCAGTTTCGTCGGGAGAGAGACCCAGTACTTC. It translates to CASSFVGRETQYF.

This clone was observed at least ten times. The rearrangement links TRBV5-1 to TRBJ2-1; 10 bases line up with TRBD2. The CDR3 covers 16 residues. V lost 4 bases, J lost 3 bases, and 7 bases stayed unmatched. Germline V CDR1 and CDR2: SGHRS, YFSETQ. In DNA, the CDR3 is TGCGCCAGCAGCCCCCTCACTAGCGGGATCTACAATGAGCAGTTCTTC. This gives the protein CASSPLTSGIYNEQFF. Drawing the rest from reference TRBV5-1 and TRBJ2-1, the complete variable domain is KAGVTQTPRYLIKTRGQQVTLSCSPISGHRSVSWYQQTPGQGLQFLFEYFSETQRNKGNFPGRFSGRQFSNSRSEMNVSTLELGDSALYLCASSPLTSGIYNEQFFGPGTRLTVL.

The table lists this clone with many counts. The chain links TRBV25-1 to TRBJ2-2; 11 bases map to TRBD1. CDR3 size: 16 residues. V shed 3 bases, J shed 3 bases, and the junction held 3 bases outside the gene matches. The germline V gene has CDR1 MGHDK and CDR2 SYGVNS. As DNA, the CDR3 is TGTGCCAGCAGTGATCCGGGACAGGGGGACACCGGGGAGCTGTTTTTT. Translated, it gives CASSDPGQGDTGELFF. Variable domain in full (rest from reference TRBV25-1 and TRBJ2-2): EADIYQTPRYLVIGTGKKITLECSQTMGHDKMYWYQQDPGMELHLIHYSYGVNSTEKGDLSSESTVSRIRTEHFPLTLESARPSHTSQYLCASSDPGQGDTGELFFGEGSRLTVL.

The V gene is TRBV20-1, the J gene TRBJ1-6; D remains ambiguous. CDR1 is DFQATT, CDR2 SNEGSKA, per germline (reference sequence). The CDR3 runs to 14 residues. Trimming took 2 bases from V and 7 from J, leaving 12 bases between them. The CDR3 loop reads CSARNDGENSPLHF. The CDR3 DNA reads TGCAGTGCTAGAAATGACGGGGAGAATTCACCCCTCCACTTT.

This clone was detected many times. The rearrangement joins TRBV4-1 to TRBJ2-7, with 9 nucleotides matching TRBD1. The CDR3 is 13 amino acids. Unmatched junction bases numbered 3, after V lost 4 bases and J lost 5 bases. Germline CDR1 MGHRA, CDR2 YSYEKL. CDR3 in DNA: TGCGCCAGCAGCCCGGGACAGGGAGACGAGCAGTACTTC. It codes for CASSPGQGDEQYF.

Notes on this clone: At one end, the junction sequence differs from germline, possibly due to a read error. Here the CDR3 DNA reads TGCAGTGCTAGAGATTCGCGGGAGGGCCAAGACGAGAAGTACTTC. As protein: CSARDSREGQDEKYF. J is TRBJ2-7 and V is TRBV20-1, with 9 bases matching TRBD2. The CDR3 loop spans 15 amino acids. CDR1 DFQATT and CDR2 SNEGSKA come from the germline V gene (reference sequence).

This clone was recorded a few times. One end of the junction does not line up with germline, which may come from a read error. V usage is TRBV28 and J usage is TRBJ1-5; 8 bases fit TRBD1. Per the germline V gene, CDR1 is MDHEN and CDR2 is SYDVKM. The CDR3 sequence is 16 residues long. For the CDR3, the DNA is TGTGCCAGCAGTCGCATACAGGGGGAGCAGGGTCAGCCCCAACATTTT. The encoded protein is CASSRIQGEQGQPQHF.